This entry features one T cell receptor (beta chain) sequence. Its target is unknown. Fresh peripheral blood, approximately 10 ml, was the source of the PBMCs. Germline lookup yields CDR1 MDHEN and CDR2 SYDVKM. The CDR3 is 13 amino acids. The V gene lost 3 bases and the J gene lost 6 bases, with 12 bases spanning the gap. The source of the sample is a study of T cells in Graves' hyperthyroidism and ophthalmopathy. Study context: Before treatment of any kind, peripheral blood was taken at initial diagnosis.

The investigators amplified TCR beta CDR3 regions from RNA transcripts. Initially, a first-round RT-PCR of the TCR CDR3 employed the HTBI primer set. TCRdb ran MiXCR on the multiplex PCR reads and lists one entry per CDR3 protein. The sample lists roughly 740,000 distinct CDR3 sequences; about 17% were seen once. Study-level points and caveats: Blood also held most thyroid clonotypes expanded beyond 0.001. The model anticipated ophthalmopathy a median 6.5 months pre-onset.

The TCR comes from a man aged 18 to 35 with Graves' hyperthyroidism. The chain combines TRBV28 with TRBJ2-7; D is possibly TRBD1 (5 bases). Sequenced input: blood. This CDR3 is CASSFKGFGEQYF. The CDR3 DNA reads as TGTGCCAGCAGTTTCAAGGGGTTCGGCGAGCAGTACTTC.